The 21 T cell receptor beta chains below were found in one sample sequenced in a study of shared clonotypes between healthy human individuals. Sequencing was performed with immunoSEQ multiplex PCR; in TCRdb, only in-frame clones are kept and a portion is missing. Of more than 1.2 million clones in the sample, approximately 98.5% were seen once. Sample: naive CD4+ T cells sorted from blood. This sample's subset: CD45RA+ positively selected. These receptors originate from a young man in good health.

About this clone itself: Relative to the germline gene, one junction end is altered; a read error may explain this. Other DNA sequences in this specimen translate into the identical CDR3. The rearrangement joins TRBV7-7 to TRBJ2-1, with a tentative D call TRBD1 (6 bases). This CDR3 has 15 amino acids. The germline V gene has CDR1 SSHAT and CDR2 FNYEAQ (reference sequence). In DNA form, the CDR3 reads TGTGCTAGCAGCTTATTGGCAGGGGCCTACAATGAGCAGTTCTTC. Translation: CASSLLAGAYNEQFF.

This chain connects TRBV5-1 to TRBJ2-1, with TRBD2 identical over 9 bases. The CDR3 has 17 amino acids. Per the germline V gene, CDR1 is SGHRS and CDR2 is YFSETQ. V shed 5 bases, J shed 1 base, and the junction held 10 bases outside the gene matches. This chain's CDR3 is CASRRAGGRGSYNEQFF. CDR3 nucleotide sequence: TGCGCCAGCAGGCGAGCGGGAGGCCGGGGATCCTACAATGAGCAGTTCTTC.

The chain uses TRBV10-2 and TRBJ2-1; D is possibly TRBD1 (5 bases). The CDR3 is 15 residues long. Germline values: CDR1 WSHSY, CDR2 SAAADI. V was trimmed by 7 bases and J by 0 bases, leaving 13 bases between them. CDR3 sequence (DNA): TGCGCCAGCACTCAGACAGAGAGCTCCTACAATGAGCAGTTCTTC. Its translation: CASTQTESSYNEQFF.

Details on this clone: One end of the junction is discordant with germline, which a read error may explain. This rearrangement joins TRBV7-2 to TRBJ2-3; 8 bases align to TRBD2. Germline CDR1 and CDR2: SGHTA and FQGNSA. CDR3 length: 14 residues. The CDR3 coding sequence is TGTGCCAGCAACTTAGCGGGACGGTCAGATACGCAGTATTTT. Its translation is CASNLAGRSDTQYF.

J is TRBJ2-5 and V is TRBV28; 9 bases are a match to TRBD1. The CDR3 has 14 residues. The ends lost 5 bases at V and 6 bases at J; junction bases unmatched: 7. Germline CDR1 reads MDHEN; CDR2 reads SYDVKM. The CDR3, as DNA: TGTGCCAGCAGTAAACAGGGGGCCGGGAAGACCCAGTACTTC. Protein product: CASSKQGAGKTQYF.

A remark on this clone: At the DNA level, this CDR3 is encoded by other sequences in the same sample as well. V and J are TRBV28 and TRBJ1-3, with D uncertain. V was cut by 3 bases and J by 4 bases, with 4 bases left in between. Germline V gives CDR1 MDHEN, CDR2 SYDVKM. The CDR3 totals 12 residues. CDR3 amino acids: CASSFRGNTIYF. CDR3 DNA: TGTGCCAGCAGTTTCCGGGGAAACACCATATATTTT.

The CDR3 DNA follows: TGTGCCAGCAGCCACCGGACTAGCGAAAGCACAGATACGCAGTATTTT. It translates to CASSHRTSESTDTQYF. The V call is TRBV14, the J call TRBJ2-3; 9 bases fit TRBD2. Trimming took 3 bases from V and 0 from J; bases not matched to a gene: 4. This CDR3 has 16 amino acids. Germline assignment: CDR1 SGHDN and CDR2 FVKESK.

The chain has TRBV11-2 and TRBJ2-7; 9 bases agree with TRBD2. This CDR3 has 16 residues. Germline V lookup: CDR1 SGHAT, CDR2 FQNNGV. Germline trimming cut 5 bases from V and 3 bases from J; bases unmatched to any gene: 11. The CDR3 DNA reads TGTGCCAGCAGCCCAAGCCTCAGCGGGAGGCACTACGAGCAGTACTTC. Protein: CASSPSLSGRHYEQYF.

The rearrangement uses TRBV11-2 and TRBJ1-2; D is possibly TRBD1 (5 bases). CDR3 length equals 17 residues. Germline values: CDR1 SGHAT, CDR2 FQNNGV. The V gene lost 11 bases and the J gene lost 4 bases, with 29 bases spanning the gap. The CDR3 protein is CARNDGWLGVFAYGYTF. DNA of the CDR3: TGTGCCCGCAATGACGGCTGGTTGGGGGTTTTTGCCTATGGCTACACCTTC.

The V call is TRBV6-5, the J call TRBJ1-2; 7 nucleotides agree with TRBD1. Trimming took 5 bases from V and 8 from J; bases not matched to a gene: 8. CDR3 length: 13 amino acids. The V gene's germline CDR1 is MNHEY and CDR2 SVGAGI. The CDR3 protein is CASSNPTGNGYTF. For the CDR3, the DNA is TGTGCCAGCAGTAACCCGACAGGGAACGGCTACACCTTC.

This chain uses TRBV5-4 with TRBJ2-7; D not certain. CDR3 length equals 15 residues. V lost 5 bases to trimming and J lost 2 bases, with 17 bases between them. Per germline, CDR1 SGHNT and CDR2 YYREEE (reference sequence). This chain's CDR3 is CASRQERASTYEQYF. DNA of the CDR3: TGTGCCAGCAGGCAAGAACGGGCCTCAACCTACGAGCAGTACTTC.

The gene calls are TRBV9 and TRBJ2-3, with unresolved D. The CDR3 sequence is 13 residues long. V shed 7 bases and J shed 4 bases, with 13 bases lying between them. The germline V gene encodes CDR1 SGDLS and CDR2 YYNGEE. The CDR3 DNA is TGTGCCAGCTCCCGTAGGGCCGCAGATACGCAGTATTTT. Its translation is CASSRRAADTQYF.

About this clone: This same CDR3 is encoded by further DNA sequences in the sample. CDR3 DNA sequence: TGTGCCAGTAGTATTTCCGGAAATCAGCCCCAGCATTTT. Protein sequence: CASSISGNQPQHF. The chain recombines TRBV19 with TRBJ1-5; D remains ambiguous. V was trimmed by 3 bases and J by 4 bases, leaving 7 bases between them. Germline assignment: CDR1 LNHDA and CDR2 SQIVND (reference sequence). The CDR3 runs 13 residues.

The chain carries TRBV5-1 and TRBJ1-4; D remains unclear. This CDR3 has 13 amino acids. Germline V gene lookup returns CDR1 SGHRS and CDR2 YFSETQ. Deletions cut 1 base from V and 4 bases from J, with 5 bases between. CDR3 nucleotides: TGCGCCAGCAGCTTGCGGTATAATGAAAAACTGTTTTTT. This codes for CASSLRYNEKLFF.

The CDR3 DNA follows: TGTGCCACCAGCAGAGATGTTTCGAATGAGCAGTTCTTC. As protein: CATSRDVSNEQFF. V is TRBV15 and J is TRBJ2-1; D gene ambiguous. V lost 0 bases and J lost 7, with 7 bases in between. Germline values: CDR1 LNHNV, CDR2 YYDKDF (reference sequence). The CDR3 is 13 amino acids.

This chain joins TRBV7-9 and TRBJ2-7; D remains unclear. The CDR3 runs 13 residues. V was pared by 3 bases and J by 3 bases, with 9 bases between. Germline assignment: CDR1 SEHNR and CDR2 FQNEAQ (reference sequence). The CDR3 sequence: CASSLITGYEQYF. As DNA, the CDR3 is TGTGCCAGCAGCTTGATCACGGGCTACGAGCAGTACTTC.

V is TRBV2 and J is TRBJ2-3; TRBD1 aligns across 11 bases. This CDR3 contains 15 residues. Unmatched junction bases numbered 7, after V lost 7 bases and J lost 4 bases. Germline CDR1 and CDR2: SNHLY and FYNNEI. CDR3 sequence: CASNRDRGGPDTQYF. CDR3 bases: TGTGCCAGCAACCGGGACAGGGGGGGGCCAGATACGCAGTATTTT.

V gene TRBV11-2 combines with J gene TRBJ1-5; D is possibly TRBD1 (5 bases). Germline V gene sequence: CDR1 SGHAT, CDR2 FQNNGV. The CDR3 is 13 amino acids. With 5 bases removed from V and 3 bases from J, the gap between germline ends came to 8 bases. CDR3 loop: CASSRGYNQPQHF. The CDR3 bases are TGTGCCAGCAGCCGGGGGTACAATCAGCCCCAGCATTTT.

This clone was found once. V gene TRBV6-5 combines with J gene TRBJ1-2; 9 nucleotides agree with TRBD1. Germline-derived CDR1 and CDR2 are MNHEY and SVGAGI. CDR3 length equals 14 residues. Germline trimming cut 2 bases from V and 7 bases from J; bases unmatched to any gene: 5. The CDR3 coding sequence is TGTGCCAGCAGTTACGCCGGGACAGGGCGTGGCTACACCTTC. Translating gives CASSYAGTGRGYTF.

Comment on this clone: Other DNA sequences in the sample encode the same CDR3. The rearrangement joins TRBV5-1 to TRBJ2-7; D may be TRBD1 (5 bases). The V end lost 2 bases, the J end lost 2 bases, and 8 bases lay between the germline ends. Looked up from germline, CDR1 is SGHRS and CDR2 is YFSETQ. The CDR3 runs 13 residues. Here the CDR3 reads CASSFQGTYEQYF. The CDR3 DNA reads as TGCGCCAGCAGCTTCCAGGGAACCTACGAGCAGTACTTC.

V is TRBV9 and J is TRBJ2-3; D may be TRBD1 (6 bases). Germline CDR1 is SGDLS and CDR2 is YYNGEE. This CDR3 comprises 14 residues. Between the trimmed V and J ends, which lost 4 bases and 6 bases, there was a span of 15 bases. CDR3 region: CASSLQGPQDTQYF. DNA for the CDR3: TGTGCCAGCAGCTTACAGGGTCCTCAGGATACGCAGTATTTT.